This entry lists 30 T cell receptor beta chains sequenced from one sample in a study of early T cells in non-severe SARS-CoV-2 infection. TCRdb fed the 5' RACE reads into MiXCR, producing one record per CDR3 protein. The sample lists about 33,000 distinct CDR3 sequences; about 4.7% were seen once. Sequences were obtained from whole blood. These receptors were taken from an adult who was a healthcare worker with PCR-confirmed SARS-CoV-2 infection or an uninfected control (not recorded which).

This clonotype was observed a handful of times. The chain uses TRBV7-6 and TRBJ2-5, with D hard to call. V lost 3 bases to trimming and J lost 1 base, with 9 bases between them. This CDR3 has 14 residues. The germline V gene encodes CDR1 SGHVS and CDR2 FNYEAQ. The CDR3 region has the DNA TGTGCCAGCAGCTTTTCGACGGCCCAAGAGACCCAGTACTTC. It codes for CASSFSTAQETQYF. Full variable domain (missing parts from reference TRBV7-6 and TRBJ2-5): GAGVSQSPRYKVTKRGQDVALRCDPISGHVSLYWYRQALGQGPEFLTYFNYEAQQDKSGLPNDRFSAERPEGSISTLTIQRTEQRDSAMYRCASSFSTAQETQYFGPGTRLLVL.

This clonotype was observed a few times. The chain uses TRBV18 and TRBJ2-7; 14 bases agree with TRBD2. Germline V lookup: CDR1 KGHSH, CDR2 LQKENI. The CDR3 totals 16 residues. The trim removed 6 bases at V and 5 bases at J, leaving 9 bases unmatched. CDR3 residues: CASSLLTSGGANEQYF. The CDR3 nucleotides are TGTGCCAGCTCCCTCCTGACTAGCGGGGGGGCCAACGAGCAGTACTTC.

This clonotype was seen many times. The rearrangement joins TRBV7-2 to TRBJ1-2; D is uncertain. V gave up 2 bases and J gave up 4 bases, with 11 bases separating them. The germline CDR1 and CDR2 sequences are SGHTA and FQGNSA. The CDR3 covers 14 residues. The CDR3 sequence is CASSLREDFYGYTF. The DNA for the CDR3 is TGTGCCAGCAGCTTAAGGGAGGACTTCTATGGCTACACCTTC.

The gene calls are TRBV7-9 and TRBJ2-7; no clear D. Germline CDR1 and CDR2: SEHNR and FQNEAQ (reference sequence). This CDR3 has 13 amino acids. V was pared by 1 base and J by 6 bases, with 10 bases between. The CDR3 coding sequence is TGTGCCAGCAGCTTAGTGTCGGTTGCCGAGCAGTACTTC. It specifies CASSLVSVAEQYF.

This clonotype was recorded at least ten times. CDR3 coding DNA: TGTGCCAGCAGCCCAGGGGGTAGCGGGGGGTATCGAGATACGCAGTATTTT. Protein product: CASSPGGSGGYRDTQYF. This chain joins TRBV11-2 and TRBJ2-3; 10 bases match TRBD2. The germline gives CDR1 SGHAT, CDR2 FQNNGV. V trimming: 5 bases; J trimming: 5 bases; junction bases outside the gene matches: 13. The CDR3 spans 17 residues. The whole variable domain, remainder taken from reference TRBV11-2 and TRBJ2-3, is EAGVAQSPRYKIIEKRQSVAFWCNPISGHATLYWYQQILGQGPKLLIQFQNNGVVDDSQLPKDRFSAERLKGVDSTLKIQPAKLEDSAVYLCASSPGGSGGYRDTQYFGPGTRLTVL.

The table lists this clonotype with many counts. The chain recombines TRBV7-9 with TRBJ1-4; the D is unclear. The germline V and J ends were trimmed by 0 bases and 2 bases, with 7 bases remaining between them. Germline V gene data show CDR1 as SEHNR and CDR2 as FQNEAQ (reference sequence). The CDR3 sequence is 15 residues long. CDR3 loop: CASSLASGTNEKLFF. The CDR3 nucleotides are TGTGCCAGCAGCTTAGCGTCGGGGACTAATGAAAAACTGTTTTTT.

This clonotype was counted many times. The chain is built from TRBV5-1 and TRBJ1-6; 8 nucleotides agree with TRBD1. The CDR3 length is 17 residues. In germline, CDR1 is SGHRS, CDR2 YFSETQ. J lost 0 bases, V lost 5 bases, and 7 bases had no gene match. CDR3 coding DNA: TGCGCCAGCAGTCGACAGGGGCCAAGCTCCTATAATTCACCCCTCCACTTT. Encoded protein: CASSRQGPSSYNSPLHF.

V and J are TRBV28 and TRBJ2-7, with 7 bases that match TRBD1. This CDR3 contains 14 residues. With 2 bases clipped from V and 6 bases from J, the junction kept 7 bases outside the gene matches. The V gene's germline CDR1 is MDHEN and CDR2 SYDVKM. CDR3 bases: TGTGCCAGCAGTTTAGGGGGACAGCCTGGCGAGCAGTACTTC. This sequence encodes CASSLGGQPGEQYF. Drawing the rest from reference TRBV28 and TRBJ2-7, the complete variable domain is DVKVTQSSRYLVKRTGEKVFLECVQDMDHENMFWYRQDPGLGLRLIYFSYDVKMKEKGDIPEGYSVSREKKERFSLILESASTNQTSMYLCASSLGGQPGEQYFGPGTRLTVT.

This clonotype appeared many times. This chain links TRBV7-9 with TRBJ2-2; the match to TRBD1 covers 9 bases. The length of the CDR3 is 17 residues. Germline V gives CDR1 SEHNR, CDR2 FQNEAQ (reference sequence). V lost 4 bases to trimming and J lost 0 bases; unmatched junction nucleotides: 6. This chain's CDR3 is CASSSPRQGANTGELFF. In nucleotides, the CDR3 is TGTGCCAGCAGCTCACCTCGACAGGGGGCGAACACCGGGGAGCTGTTTTTT.

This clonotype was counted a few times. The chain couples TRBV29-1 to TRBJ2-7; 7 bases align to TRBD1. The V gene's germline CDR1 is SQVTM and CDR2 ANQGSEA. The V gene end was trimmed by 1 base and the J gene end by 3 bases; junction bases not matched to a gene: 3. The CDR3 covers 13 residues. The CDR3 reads CSVEGGQNYEQYF. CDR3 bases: TGCAGCGTTGAAGGGGGACAGAACTACGAGCAGTACTTC.

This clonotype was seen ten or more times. CDR3 in DNA: TGTGCCAGCTCACCACCCGGACAGCAATTTCCCTACGAGCAGTACTTC. It translates to CASSPPGQQFPYEQYF. The chain couples TRBV18 to TRBJ2-7; D perhaps matches TRBD1 (6 bases). V lost 0 bases and J 2 bases, leaving 14 bases between the germline ends. The CDR3 consists of 16 residues. The germline V gene encodes CDR1 KGHSH and CDR2 LQKENI.

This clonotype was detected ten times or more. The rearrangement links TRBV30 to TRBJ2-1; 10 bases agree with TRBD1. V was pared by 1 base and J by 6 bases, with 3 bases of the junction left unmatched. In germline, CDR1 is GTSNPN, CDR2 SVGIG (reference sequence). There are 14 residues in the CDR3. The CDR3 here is CAWSAWTGGNEQFF. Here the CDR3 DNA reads TGTGCCTGGAGTGCTTGGACAGGGGGCAATGAGCAGTTCTTC.

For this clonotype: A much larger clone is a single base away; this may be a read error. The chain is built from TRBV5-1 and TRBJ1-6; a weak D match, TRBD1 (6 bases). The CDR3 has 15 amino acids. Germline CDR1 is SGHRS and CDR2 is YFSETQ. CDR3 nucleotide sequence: TGCGCCAGCAGCCCGGGGGCCAATCGGGAATCACCCCACCACTTT. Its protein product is CASSPGANRESPHHF.

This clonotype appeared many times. The CDR3 sequence: CASSQDPRQGYEQYF. In DNA form, the CDR3 reads TGCGCCAGCAGCCAAGATCCGAGACAGGGCTACGAGCAGTACTTC. The chain joins TRBV4-3 to TRBJ2-7, with TRBD1 matching 7 bases. CDR3 length equals 15 residues. V gave up 0 bases and J gave up 3 bases; unmatched junction bases: 5. Germline CDR1 is LGHNA and CDR2 is YSLEER.

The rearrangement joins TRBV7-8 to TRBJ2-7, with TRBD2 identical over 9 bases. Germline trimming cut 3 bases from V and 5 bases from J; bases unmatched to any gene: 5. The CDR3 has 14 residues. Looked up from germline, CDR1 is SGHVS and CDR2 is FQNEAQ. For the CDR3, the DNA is TGTGCCAGCAGCTTTGCTAGCGGGGCCCACGAGCAGTACTTC. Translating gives CASSFASGAHEQYF.

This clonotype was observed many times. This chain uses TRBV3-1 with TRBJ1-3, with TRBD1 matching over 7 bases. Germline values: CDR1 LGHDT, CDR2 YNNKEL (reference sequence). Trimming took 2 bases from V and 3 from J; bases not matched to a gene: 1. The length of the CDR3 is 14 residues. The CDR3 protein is CASSQWTGGNTIYF. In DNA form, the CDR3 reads TGTGCCAGCAGCCAATGGACAGGTGGAAACACCATATATTTT. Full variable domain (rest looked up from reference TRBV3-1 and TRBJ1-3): DTAVSQTPKYLVTQMGNDKSIKCEQNLGHDTMYWYKQDSKKFLKIMFSYNNKELIINETVPNRFSPKSPDKAHLNLHINSLELGDSAVYFCASSQWTGGNTIYFGEGSWLTVV.

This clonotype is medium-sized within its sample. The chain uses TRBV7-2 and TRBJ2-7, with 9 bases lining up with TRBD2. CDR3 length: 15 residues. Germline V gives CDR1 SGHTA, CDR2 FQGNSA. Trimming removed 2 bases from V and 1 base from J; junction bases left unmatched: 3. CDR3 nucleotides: TGTGCCAGCAGCTTACCTAGCGGGGTATCCTACGAGCAGTACTTC. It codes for CASSLPSGVSYEQYF.

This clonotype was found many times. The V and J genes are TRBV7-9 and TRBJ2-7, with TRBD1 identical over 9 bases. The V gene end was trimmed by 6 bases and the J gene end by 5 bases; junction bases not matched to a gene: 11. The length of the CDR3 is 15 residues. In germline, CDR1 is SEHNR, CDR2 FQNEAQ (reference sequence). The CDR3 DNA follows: TGTGCCAGCAGACCTACAGGGGGCCTAAAAGACGAGCAGTACTTC. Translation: CASRPTGGLKDEQYF.

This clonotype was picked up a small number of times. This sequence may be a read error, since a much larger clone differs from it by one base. CDR3 in amino acids: CASSPQDREGEQYF. The CDR3 region has the DNA TGTGCCAGCAGCCCCCAGGACAGGGAGGGCGAGCAGTACTTC. This rearrangement joins TRBV3-1 to TRBJ2-7; D might be TRBD1 (8 bases). V gave up 4 bases and J gave up 6 bases, with 16 bases separating them. From germline, CDR1 is LGHDT and CDR2 YNNKEL (reference sequence). The CDR3 length is 14 residues.

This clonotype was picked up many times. CDR3 amino acids: CASSLSGGKGSYEQYF. CDR3 DNA: TGCGCCAGCAGCTTGTCAGGGGGCAAAGGGTCCTACGAGCAGTACTTC. V gene TRBV5-1 combines with J gene TRBJ2-7; 8 nucleotides match TRBD1. Germline CDR1 and CDR2: SGHRS and YFSETQ. With 1 base clipped from V and 1 base from J, the junction kept 7 bases outside the gene matches. CDR3 size: 16 residues. Complete variable domain (other parts from reference TRBV5-1 and TRBJ2-7): KAGVTQTPRYLIKTRGQQVTLSCSPISGHRSVSWYQQTPGQGLQFLFEYFSETQRNKGNFPGRFSGRQFSNSRSEMNVSTLELGDSALYLCASSLSGGKGSYEQYFGPGTRLTVT.

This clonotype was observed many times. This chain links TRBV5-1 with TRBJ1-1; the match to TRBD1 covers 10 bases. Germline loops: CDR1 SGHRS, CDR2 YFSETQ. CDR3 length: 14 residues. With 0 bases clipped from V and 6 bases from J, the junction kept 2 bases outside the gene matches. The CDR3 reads CASSLGGTGAEAFF. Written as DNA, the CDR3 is TGCGCCAGCAGCTTGGGTGGGACAGGGGCTGAAGCTTTCTTT.

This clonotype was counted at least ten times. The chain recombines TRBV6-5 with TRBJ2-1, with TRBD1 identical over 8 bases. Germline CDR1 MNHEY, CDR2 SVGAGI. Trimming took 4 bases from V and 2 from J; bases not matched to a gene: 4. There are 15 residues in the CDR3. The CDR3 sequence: CASSFDRGPYNEQFF. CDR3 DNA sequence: TGTGCCAGCAGTTTTGACAGGGGCCCCTACAATGAGCAGTTCTTC.

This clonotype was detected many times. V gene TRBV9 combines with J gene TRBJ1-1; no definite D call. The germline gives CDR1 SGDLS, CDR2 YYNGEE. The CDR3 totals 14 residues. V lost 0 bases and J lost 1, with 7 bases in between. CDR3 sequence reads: CASSVVLENTEAFF. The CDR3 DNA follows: TGTGCCAGCAGCGTAGTCCTGGAGAACACTGAAGCTTTCTTT.

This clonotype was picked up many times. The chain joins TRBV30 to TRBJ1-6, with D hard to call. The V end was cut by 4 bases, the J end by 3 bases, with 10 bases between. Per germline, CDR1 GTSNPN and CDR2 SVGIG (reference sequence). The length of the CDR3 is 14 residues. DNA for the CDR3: TGTGCCTGGAAACCGGTCTACTATAATTCACCCCTCCACTTT. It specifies CAWKPVYYNSPLHF.

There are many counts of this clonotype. CDR3 region: CATAFEVYEQYF. The DNA for the CDR3 is TGTGCCACCGCGTTCGAGGTTTACGAGCAGTACTTC. The chain recombines TRBV10-3 with TRBJ2-7; D not certain. This CDR3 comprises 12 residues. CDR1 and CDR2 (germline): ENHRY, SYGVKD. The V end was cut by 10 bases, the J end by 4 bases, with 14 bases between.

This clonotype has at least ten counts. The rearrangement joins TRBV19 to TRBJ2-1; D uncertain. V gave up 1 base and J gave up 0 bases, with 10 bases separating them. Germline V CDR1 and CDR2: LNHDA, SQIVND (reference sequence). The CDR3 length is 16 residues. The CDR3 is CASSIVLSSSYNEQFF. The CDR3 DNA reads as TGTGCCAGTAGTATAGTCCTGTCAAGCTCCTACAATGAGCAGTTCTTC.

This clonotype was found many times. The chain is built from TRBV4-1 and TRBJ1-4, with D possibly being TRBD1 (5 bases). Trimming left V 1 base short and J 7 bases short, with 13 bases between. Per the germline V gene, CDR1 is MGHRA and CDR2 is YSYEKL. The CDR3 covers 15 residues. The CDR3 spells CASSQVGGAGEKLFF. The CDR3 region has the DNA TGCGCCAGCAGCCAAGTAGGCGGGGCGGGTGAAAAACTGTTTTTT.

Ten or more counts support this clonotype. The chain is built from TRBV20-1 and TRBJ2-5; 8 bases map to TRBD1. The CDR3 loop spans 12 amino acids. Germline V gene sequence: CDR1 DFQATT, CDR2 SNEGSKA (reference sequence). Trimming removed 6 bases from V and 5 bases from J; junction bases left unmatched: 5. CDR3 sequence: CSARTGRETQYF. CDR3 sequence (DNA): TGCAGTGCCCGGACAGGGCGGGAGACCCAGTACTTC.

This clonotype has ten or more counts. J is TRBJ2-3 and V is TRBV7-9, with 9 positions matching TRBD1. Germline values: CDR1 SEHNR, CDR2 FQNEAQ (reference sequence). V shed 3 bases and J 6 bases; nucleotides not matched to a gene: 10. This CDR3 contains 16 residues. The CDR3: CASSFTPGTGLDTQYF. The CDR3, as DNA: TGTGCCAGCAGCTTTACTCCCGGGACAGGGTTGGATACGCAGTATTTT.

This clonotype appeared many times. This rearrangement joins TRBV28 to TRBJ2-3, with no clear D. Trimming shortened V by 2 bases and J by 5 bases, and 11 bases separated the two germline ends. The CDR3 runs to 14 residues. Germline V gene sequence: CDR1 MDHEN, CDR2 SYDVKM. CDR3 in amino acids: CASSLVAAQDTQYF. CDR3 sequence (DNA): TGTGCCAGCAGTTTAGTGGCAGCCCAAGATACGCAGTATTTT.